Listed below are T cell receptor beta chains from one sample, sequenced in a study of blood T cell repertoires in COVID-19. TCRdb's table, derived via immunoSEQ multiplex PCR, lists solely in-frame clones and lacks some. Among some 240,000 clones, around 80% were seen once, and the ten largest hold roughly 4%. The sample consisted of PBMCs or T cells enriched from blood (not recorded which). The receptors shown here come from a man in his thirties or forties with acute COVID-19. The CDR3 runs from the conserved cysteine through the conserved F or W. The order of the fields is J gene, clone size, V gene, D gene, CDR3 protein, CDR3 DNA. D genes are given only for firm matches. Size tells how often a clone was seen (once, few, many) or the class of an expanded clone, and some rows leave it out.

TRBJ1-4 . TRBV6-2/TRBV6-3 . CASSYLRGSGEKLFF TGTGCCAGCAGTTACCTCAGGGGCTCGGGTGAAAAACTGTTTTTT
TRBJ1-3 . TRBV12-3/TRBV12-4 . CASSSVQGLTIYF TGTGCCAGCAGCTCAGTTCAGGGTTTGACCATATATTTT
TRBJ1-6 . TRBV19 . CASSNTLRHISSSYNSPLHF TGTGCCAGTAGTAATACGCTGCGGCACATCTCGAGCTCCTATAATTCACCCCTCCACTTT
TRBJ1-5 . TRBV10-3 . CASGRDSNQPQHF TGTGCCTCCGGCAGGGATAGCAATCAGCCCCAGCATTTT
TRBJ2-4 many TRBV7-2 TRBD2 CASSSLAGGGSANIQYF TGTGCCAGCAGCTCTTTAGCGGGAGGGGGGTCTGCGAACATTCAGTACTTC
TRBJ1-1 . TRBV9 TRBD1 CASSVTDRETEAFF TGTGCCAGCAGCGTAACCGACAGGGAGACTGAAGCTTTCTTT
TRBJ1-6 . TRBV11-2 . CASSLDQARSPLHF TGTGCCAGCAGCTTAGATCAGGCGAGATCACCCCTCCACTTT
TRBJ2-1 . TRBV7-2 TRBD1 CASSFPGTGRNEQFF TGTGCCAGCAGCTTCCCCGGGACAGGGCGAAATGAGCAGTTCTTC
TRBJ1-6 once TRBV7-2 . CATRAGRAFEGPLHF TGTGCCACCCGAGCGGGCAGGGCATTCGAGGGACCCCTCCACTTT
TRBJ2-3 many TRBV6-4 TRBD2 CASSEVTSGTDTQYF TGTGCCAGCAGTGAAGTAACTAGCGGCACAGATACGCAGTATTTT
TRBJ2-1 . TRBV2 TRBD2 CASRGTSGSHNEQFF TGTGCCAGCAGGGGGACTAGCGGGAGTCACAATGAGCAGTTCTTC
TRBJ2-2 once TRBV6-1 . CASSEPGTNTGELFF TGTGCCAGCAGTGAACCAGGGACGAACACCGGGGAGCTGTTTTTT
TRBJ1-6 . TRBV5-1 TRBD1 CASSPLGDRGSPLHF TGCGCCAGCAGCCCCTTAGGGGACAGGGGTTCACCCCTCCACTTT
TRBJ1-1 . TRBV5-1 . CASTPGGTEAFF TGCGCCAGCACTCCAGGTGGGACTGAAGCTTTCTTT
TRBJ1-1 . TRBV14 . CASSFRGMNTEAFF TGTGCCAGCAGCTTTAGGGGCATGAACACTGAAGCTTTCTTT
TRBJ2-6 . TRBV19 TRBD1 CASSGRDRESGANVLTF TGTGCCAGTAGTGGCCGGGACAGGGAATCCGGGGCCAACGTCCTGACTTTC
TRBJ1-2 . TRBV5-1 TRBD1 CASSLEDPDREGYTF TGCGCCAGCAGCTTGGAAGATCCGGACAGGGAGGGCTACACCTTC
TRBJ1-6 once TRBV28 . CASSAVREGSPLHF TGTGCCAGCAGCGCGGTCAGGGAGGGTTCACCCCTCCACTTT
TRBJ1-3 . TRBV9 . CASSVGVSSGNTIYF TGTGCCAGCAGCGTAGGAGTAAGCTCTGGAAACACCATATATTTT
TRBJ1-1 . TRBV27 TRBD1 CASSRRAGGNTEAFF TGTGCCAGCAGTAGACGGGCAGGGGGCAACACTGAAGCTTTCTTT
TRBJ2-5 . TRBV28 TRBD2 CASSQWAAGGPGETQYF TGTGCCAGCAGCCAATGGGCAGCGGGAGGGCCGGGGGAGACCCAGTACTTC
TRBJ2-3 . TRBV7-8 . CASSRVGGGTDTQYF TGTGCCAGCAGCCGAGTAGGGGGAGGCACAGATACGCAGTATTTT
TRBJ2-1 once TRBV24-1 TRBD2 CATSLYGLAPNEQFF TGTGCCACCAGTTTGTACGGACTAGCCCCCAATGAGCAGTTCTTC
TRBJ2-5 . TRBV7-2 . CASSVSGLQETQYF TGTGCCAGCAGCGTCAGCGGCCTCCAAGAGACCCAGTACTTC
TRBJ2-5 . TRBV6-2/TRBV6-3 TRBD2 CASSRYSGVRETQYF TGTGCCAGCAGCCGTTATAGCGGGGTCCGGGAGACCCAGTACTTC
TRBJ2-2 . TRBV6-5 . CASSSDKTGELFF TGTGCCAGCAGTAGTGACAAGACCGGGGAGCTGTTTTTT
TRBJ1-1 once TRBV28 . CASEAPGRRNTEAFF TGTGCCAGCGAAGCCCCGGGTAGGAGGAACACTGAAGCTTTCTTT
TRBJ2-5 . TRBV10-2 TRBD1 CASRTGRETQYF TGCGCCAGCAGGACAGGGCGAGAGACCCAGTACTTC
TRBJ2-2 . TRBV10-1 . CASSRARSAGELFF TGCGCCAGCAGCCGAGCCCGATCGGCCGGGGAGCTGTTTTTT
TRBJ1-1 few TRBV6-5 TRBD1 CASRDQDRGAFF TGTGCCAGCAGAGACCAGGACAGGGGAGCTTTCTTT
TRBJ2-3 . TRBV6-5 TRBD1 CASRPGQGESTQYF TGTGCCAGCAGACCGGGACAGGGAGAGAGTACGCAGTATTTT
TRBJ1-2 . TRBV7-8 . CASSLTDAYGYTF TGTGCCAGCAGCTTAACAGACGCCTATGGCTACACCTTC
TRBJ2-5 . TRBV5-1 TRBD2 CASSFPSGGETQYF TGCGCCAGCAGCTTCCCTAGCGGAGGGGAGACCCAGTACTTC
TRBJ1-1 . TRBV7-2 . CASSAGVGAEAFF TGTGCCAGCAGCGCGGGAGTTGGGGCTGAAGCTTTCTTT
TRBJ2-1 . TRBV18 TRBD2 CASSPWGGSSYNEQFF TGTGCCAGCTCACCCTGGGGGGGGAGCTCCTACAATGAGCAGTTCTTC
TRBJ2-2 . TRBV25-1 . CASSVTATGELFF TGTGCCAGCAGTGTGACAGCAACCGGGGAGCTGTTTTTT
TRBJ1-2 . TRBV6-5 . CASSTGISGYTF TGTGCCAGCAGCACAGGGATCAGTGGCTACACCTTC
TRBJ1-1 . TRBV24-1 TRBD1 CATSPGQGLNTEAFF TGTGCCACCAGTCCGGGACAGGGCCTGAACACTGAAGCTTTCTTT